This TCR beta chain was sequenced for a study of T cell responses to AZD1222 COVID-19 vaccine. Study results and limitations: Repertoires were obtained solely post-peak T cell response. Recipients of two AZD1222 doses showed rising Spike-specific TCR breadth and depth. Clonal diversity may have been underestimated in mostly white British donors. Reports say nearly half of spike-specific TCRs go after unmutated variant regions.

The CDR3 extends over 14 amino acids. CDR1 is LNHNV, CDR2 YYDKDF, per germline (reference sequence). Trimming pared 0 bases from V and 4 bases from J, leaving 10 bases between. Here immunoSEQ multiplex PCR was the method, and the copy in TCRdb shows in-frame clones only, minus some. The data show 180,000 or so clones, about nine tenths seen once. A remark on this clone: Its antigen is not identified.

The sequence was collected from an adult who received the AZD1222 COVID-19 vaccine. This chain uses TRBV15 with TRBJ2-7, with D hard to call. This specimen was peripheral blood, taken 28 days after the second AZD1222 dose. For the CDR3, the DNA is TGTGCCACCAGCAGAGATTTTACAGTGTACGAGCAGTACTTC. Its translation is CATSRDFTVYEQYF.